Listed below are T cell receptor beta chains from one sample, sequenced in a study of post-analysis software for immune sequencing data. TCRdb recomputed calls from the PCR reads with MiXCR, one row per CDR3 protein. The profile shows 450,000 to 650,000 distinct CDR3 sequences, about 40% of them singletons. Source material: blood. The receptors stem from a girl aged 5-17 years with multiple sclerosis. Each CDR3 is given with its conserved first and last residue. The D gene is left open where the match is weak. Only some rows state a clone size, as once, few, many or a class for expanded clones.

CDR3 protein: CAISESRGLSYEQYF
CDR3 DNA: TGTGCCATCAGTGAGTCGCGGGGATTGTCCTACGAGCAGTACTTC
V gene: TRBV10-3
J gene: TRBJ2-7
D gene: -
clone size: few

CDR3 protein: CASSSGQGAYLLGYTF
CDR3 DNA: TGTGCCAGCAGCTCCGGACAGGGGGCTTATCTTCTTGGCTACACCTTC
V gene: TRBV11-2
J gene: TRBJ1-2
D gene: TRBD1
clone size: -

CDR3 protein: CASRSQGHYEQYF
CDR3 DNA: TGTGCCAGCAGATCACAGGGCCACTACGAGCAGTACTTC
V gene: TRBV2
J gene: TRBJ2-7
D gene: -
clone size: -

CDR3 protein: CASRLDGANEKLFF
CDR3 DNA: TGTGCCAGCAGATTGGACGGCGCTAATGAAAAACTGTTTTTT
V gene: TRBV7-9
J gene: TRBJ1-4
D gene: -
clone size: -

CDR3 protein: CASSNIGTGGAANEKLFF
CDR3 DNA: TGTGCCAGCAGCAACATCGGGACAGGGGGCGCGGCTAATGAAAAACTGTTTTTT
V gene: TRBV12-3/TRBV12-4
J gene: TRBJ1-4
D gene: TRBD1
clone size: -

CDR3 protein: CASSRTGYSEKLFF
CDR3 DNA: TGTGCCAGCAGCCGGACAGGGTACTCTGAAAAACTGTTTTTT
V gene: TRBV6-5
J gene: TRBJ1-4
D gene: TRBD1
clone size: -

CDR3 protein: CASSLALVNYGYTF
CDR3 DNA: TGTGCCAGCAGTTTAGCGCTGGTTAACTATGGCTACACCTTC
V gene: TRBV12-3/TRBV12-4
J gene: TRBJ1-2
D gene: -
clone size: -

CDR3 protein: CSVSGLAATDTQYF
CDR3 DNA: TGCAGCGTCTCGGGACTAGCGGCCACAGATACGCAGTATTTT
V gene: TRBV29-1
J gene: TRBJ2-3
D gene: TRBD2
clone size: few

CDR3 protein: CASSVRERKAGTQYF
CDR3 DNA: TGCGCCAGCAGCGTTAGAGAGCGAAAGGCAGGTACGCAGTATTTT
V gene: TRBV5-1
J gene: TRBJ2-3
D gene: -
clone size: once

CDR3 protein: CASSFRRREQFF
CDR3 DNA: TGTGCCAGCAGTTTTCGACGACGTGAGCAGTTCTTC
V gene: TRBV12-3/TRBV12-4
J gene: TRBJ2-1
D gene: -
clone size: -

CDR3 protein: CASSTAPMSKTEAFF
CDR3 DNA: TGCGCCAGCAGCACGGCCCCCATGAGTAAGACTGAAGCTTTCTTT
V gene: TRBV5-1
J gene: TRBJ1-1
D gene: -
clone size: few

CDR3 protein: CASGPQQRQETQYF
CDR3 DNA: TGTGCCAGCGGCCCCCAGCAGCGGCAAGAGACCCAGTACTTC
V gene: TRBV11-3
J gene: TRBJ2-5
D gene: -
clone size: -

CDR3 protein: CASRELTDTEAFF
CDR3 DNA: TGTGCCAGCAGAGAGCTGACGGACACTGAAGCTTTCTTT
V gene: TRBV6-5
J gene: TRBJ1-1
D gene: -
clone size: -

CDR3 protein: CASSEGIGFNQPQHF
CDR3 DNA: TGTGCCAGCAGTGAAGGGATAGGATTCAATCAGCCCCAGCATTTT
V gene: TRBV6-1
J gene: TRBJ1-5
D gene: -
clone size: -

CDR3 protein: CAGRRTGGDLNTEAFF
CDR3 DNA: TGTGCCGGCCGCAGGACAGGGGGGGACCTTAACACTGAAGCTTTCTTT
V gene: TRBV30
J gene: TRBJ1-1
D gene: TRBD1
clone size: -

CDR3 protein: CSAPENRASGAYEQYF
CDR3 DNA: TGCAGTGCTCCGGAAAATCGGGCTAGCGGGGCCTACGAGCAGTACTTC
V gene: TRBV20-1
J gene: TRBJ2-7
D gene: TRBD2
clone size: -

CDR3 protein: CASSTLAGGWNEQFF
CDR3 DNA: TGTGCCAGCAGCACACTAGCGGGGGGCTGGAATGAGCAGTTCTTC
V gene: TRBV12-3/TRBV12-4
J gene: TRBJ2-1
D gene: TRBD2
clone size: few

CDR3 protein: CASRRPEDNSPLHF
CDR3 DNA: TGTGCCAGCAGGAGGCCGGAAGATAATTCACCCCTCCACTTT
V gene: TRBV7-2
J gene: TRBJ1-6
D gene: -
clone size: -

CDR3 protein: CASSRRAGETYEQYF
CDR3 DNA: TGTGCCAGCAGCCGCCGGGCAGGGGAGACCTACGAGCAGTACTTC
V gene: TRBV11-1
J gene: TRBJ2-7
D gene: -
clone size: -

CDR3 protein: CASSAGTEYEQYF
CDR3 DNA: TGTGCCAGCAGCGCAGGGACAGAATACGAGCAGTACTTC
V gene: TRBV7-2
J gene: TRBJ2-7
D gene: TRBD1
clone size: -

CDR3 protein: CASSTGQGLTDTQYF
CDR3 DNA: TGCGCCAGCAGCACGGGACAGGGGCTCACAGATACGCAGTATTTT
V gene: TRBV5-1
J gene: TRBJ2-3
D gene: TRBD1
clone size: few

CDR3 protein: CASSLQTGVSTDTQYF
CDR3 DNA: TGCGCCAGCAGCCTGCAGACAGGGGTTAGCACAGATACGCAGTATTTT
V gene: TRBV5-1
J gene: TRBJ2-3
D gene: TRBD1
clone size: few

CDR3 protein: CASSTGTGLGCGGYTF
CDR3 DNA: TGTGCCAGCAGCACCGGGACCGGGTTGGGATGTGGTGGCTACACCTTC
V gene: TRBV5-6
J gene: TRBJ1-2
D gene: -
clone size: -

CDR3 protein: CASSLDSRGAKNIQYF
CDR3 DNA: TGTGCCAGCAGCTTAGATTCGAGGGGGGCCAAAAACATTCAGTACTTC
V gene: TRBV11-2
J gene: TRBJ2-4
D gene: -
clone size: -

CDR3 protein: CASSQLWEERGYTF
CDR3 DNA: TGCGCCAGCAGCCAACTCTGGGAGGAGCGCGGCTACACCTTC
V gene: TRBV4-1
J gene: TRBJ1-2
D gene: -
clone size: -

CDR3 protein: CASSRTSHFEQFF
CDR3 DNA: TGTGCCAGCAGTCGGACTAGTCATTTTGAGCAGTTCTTC
V gene: TRBV27
J gene: TRBJ2-1
D gene: TRBD2
clone size: few

CDR3 protein: CASSPGQVVGTQYF
CDR3 DNA: TGTGCCAGCAGCCCCGGACAGGTCGTCGGTACGCAGTATTTT
V gene: TRBV7-3
J gene: TRBJ2-3
D gene: TRBD1
clone size: few

CDR3 protein: CASGRGPNEQFF
CDR3 DNA: TGTGCCAGCGGGAGGGGGCCCAATGAGCAGTTCTTC
V gene: TRBV6-6
J gene: TRBJ2-1
D gene: -
clone size: -

CDR3 protein: CAWTSASYNEQFF
CDR3 DNA: TGTGCCTGGACTAGCGCCTCCTACAATGAGCAGTTCTTC
V gene: TRBV30
J gene: TRBJ2-1
D gene: -
clone size: -

CDR3 protein: CASSPGLAGGENIQYF
CDR3 DNA: TGTGCCAGCAGTCCCGGACTAGCGGGGGGCGAAAACATTCAGTACTTC
V gene: TRBV27
J gene: TRBJ2-4
D gene: TRBD2
clone size: few

CDR3 protein: CASSAIGTVGRDEQYF
CDR3 DNA: TGTGCCAGCAGCGCAATAGGGACGGTCGGTCGGGACGAGCAGTACTTC
V gene: TRBV7-8
J gene: TRBJ2-7
D gene: -
clone size: once

CDR3 protein: CATSDQTSGSYNEQFF
CDR3 DNA: TGTGCCACCAGTGACCAGACTAGCGGCTCCTACAATGAGCAGTTCTTC
V gene: TRBV24-1
J gene: TRBJ2-1
D gene: TRBD2
clone size: -

CDR3 protein: CASSLTNWEFPYEQYF
CDR3 DNA: TGTGCCAGCAGTTTAACTAACTGGGAATTCCCCTACGAGCAGTACTTC
V gene: TRBV27
J gene: TRBJ2-7
D gene: -
clone size: -

CDR3 protein: CASSTGMANYGYTF
CDR3 DNA: TGCGCCAGCAGTACAGGGATGGCTAACTATGGCTACACCTTC
V gene: TRBV5-1
J gene: TRBJ1-2
D gene: -
clone size: -

CDR3 protein: CASSASGNTDTQYF
CDR3 DNA: TGCGCCAGCAGCGCTAGCGGGAATACAGATACGCAGTATTTT
V gene: TRBV5-1
J gene: TRBJ2-3
D gene: TRBD2
clone size: -

CDR3 protein: CASSYLQGFTDTQYF
CDR3 DNA: TGTGCCAGCAGCTACCTCCAGGGTTTCACAGATACGCAGTATTTT
V gene: TRBV6-2/TRBV6-3
J gene: TRBJ2-3
D gene: -
clone size: -

CDR3 protein: CASSEGRGRVNEQFF
CDR3 DNA: TGTGCCAGCAGTGAGGGCAGGGGGCGAGTGAATGAGCAGTTCTTC
V gene: TRBV6-1
J gene: TRBJ2-1
D gene: TRBD1
clone size: -

CDR3 protein: CATSDRAGGSTDTQYF
CDR3 DNA: TGTGCCACCAGTGATAGAGCGGGGGGGAGCACAGATACGCAGTATTTT
V gene: TRBV24-1
J gene: TRBJ2-3
D gene: TRBD2
clone size: -

CDR3 protein: CAISDPPRRTLNEQFF
CDR3 DNA: TGTGCCATCAGTGACCCACCCCGGAGGACATTAAATGAGCAGTTCTTC
V gene: TRBV10-3
J gene: TRBJ2-1
D gene: -
clone size: -

CDR3 protein: CASSLHEGPYPNSYEQYF
CDR3 DNA: TGTGCCAGCAGCTTACATGAGGGGCCCTACCCTAACTCCTACGAGCAGTACTTC
V gene: TRBV7-9
J gene: TRBJ2-7
D gene: -
clone size: few

CDR3 protein: CASSPGTGRSYGYTF
CDR3 DNA: TGTGCCAGCAGCCCCGGGACAGGGAGGAGCTATGGCTACACCTTC
V gene: TRBV9
J gene: TRBJ1-2
D gene: TRBD1
clone size: few

CDR3 protein: CASSVAGGPLGQETQYF
CDR3 DNA: TGTGCCAGCAGCGTAGCGGGGGGGCCTCTGGGCCAAGAGACCCAGTACTTC
V gene: TRBV9
J gene: TRBJ2-5
D gene: TRBD2
clone size: -

CDR3 protein: CAISESNYGYTF
CDR3 DNA: TGTGCCATCAGTGAGAGTAACTATGGCTACACCTTC
V gene: TRBV10-3
J gene: TRBJ1-2
D gene: -
clone size: few

CDR3 protein: CASSLRDSSDEQYF
CDR3 DNA: TGTGCCAGCTCACTTAGGGACTCCTCCGACGAGCAGTACTTC
V gene: TRBV18
J gene: TRBJ2-7
D gene: -
clone size: -

CDR3 protein: CSVARTSGYAGNEQFF
CDR3 DNA: TGCAGCGTCGCTAGGACTAGCGGGTACGCGGGCAATGAGCAGTTCTTC
V gene: TRBV29-1
J gene: TRBJ2-1
D gene: TRBD2
clone size: -

CDR3 protein: CASSLSLPGQGAYEQYF
CDR3 DNA: TGTGCCAGCAGCTTAAGTCTACCGGGACAGGGGGCCTACGAGCAGTACTTC
V gene: TRBV7-6
J gene: TRBJ2-7
D gene: TRBD1
clone size: -

CDR3 protein: CASSLPDRVNTEAFF
CDR3 DNA: TGCGCCAGCAGCTTGCCCGACAGGGTGAACACTGAAGCTTTCTTT
V gene: TRBV5-1
J gene: TRBJ1-1
D gene: TRBD1
clone size: -

CDR3 protein: CASSYSKGEGYEQYF
CDR3 DNA: TGTGCCAGCAGTTACTCGAAGGGGGAAGGCTACGAGCAGTACTTC
V gene: TRBV6-5
J gene: TRBJ2-7
D gene: -
clone size: -

CDR3 protein: CASRPHGTPTFDEQFF
CDR3 DNA: TGTGCCAGCAGACCCCACGGGACACCCACGTTCGATGAGCAGTTCTTC
V gene: TRBV28
J gene: TRBJ2-1
D gene: -
clone size: -

CDR3 protein: CASSLFGPRGIRKQYF
CDR3 DNA: TGTGCCAGCAGCTTATTTGGGCCGCGGGGGATTAGGAAGCAGTACTTC
V gene: TRBV11-2
J gene: TRBJ2-7
D gene: TRBD2
clone size: -